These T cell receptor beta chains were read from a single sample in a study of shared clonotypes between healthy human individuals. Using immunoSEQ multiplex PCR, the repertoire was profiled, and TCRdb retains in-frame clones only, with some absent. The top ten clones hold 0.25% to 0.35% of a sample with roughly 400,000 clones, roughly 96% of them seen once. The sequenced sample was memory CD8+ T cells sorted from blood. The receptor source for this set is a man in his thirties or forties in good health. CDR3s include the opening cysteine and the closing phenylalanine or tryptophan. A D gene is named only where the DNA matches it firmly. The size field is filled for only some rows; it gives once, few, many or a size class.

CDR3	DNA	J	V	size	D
CASNRDRVSNEQFF	TGTGCCAGCAATAGGGACAGGGTAAGCAATGAGCAGTTCTTC	TRBJ2-1	TRBV6-1	.	TRBD1
CSVGATNEKLFF	TGCAGCGTCGGGGCAACTAATGAAAAACTGTTTTTT	TRBJ1-4	TRBV29-1	once	.
CAMPTGQGDSSGSPPPTDTQYF	TGTGCCATGCCTACGGGACAGGGGGACAGTAGCGGGAGCCCACCCCCCACAGATACGCAGTATTTT	TRBJ2-3	TRBV28	once	TRBD1
CASSAQGWAYGYTF	TGTGCCAGCAGCGCACAGGGGTGGGCCTATGGCTACACCTTC	TRBJ1-2	TRBV9	.	TRBD1
CASSISGRPLYGYTF	TGTGCCAGTAGTATTTCGGGGCGTCCCCTCTATGGCTACACCTTC	TRBJ1-2	TRBV19	once	.
CASSQDRRNEKLFF	TGTGCCAGCAGCCAAGATAGGCGGAATGAAAAACTGTTTTTT	TRBJ1-4	TRBV4-2	.	.
CASSLDWKGPLQETQYF	TGTGCCAGCAGCTTAGATTGGAAGGGGCCTCTCCAAGAGACCCAGTACTTC	TRBJ2-5	TRBV11-2	.	.
CASSTWTGATQYF	TGTGCCAGCAGCACCTGGACAGGGGCGACCCAGTACTTC	TRBJ2-5	TRBV7-8	.	TRBD1
CASSIGIQPQHF	TGTGCCAGTAGCATCGGTATTCAGCCCCAGCATTTT	TRBJ1-5	TRBV19	.	.
CASRRGIWDGNTIYF	TGTGCCAGTAGGAGAGGTATTTGGGATGGAAACACCATATATTTT	TRBJ1-3	TRBV19	.	.
CSVAGRGTDTQYF	TGCAGCGTTGCGGGCAGGGGTACAGATACGCAGTATTTT	TRBJ2-3	TRBV29-1	.	.
CASSYHLTSGSYEQYF	TGTGCCAGCAGTTACCATCTGACTAGCGGGAGCTACGAGCAGTACTTC	TRBJ2-7	TRBV6-6	.	TRBD2
CSVAGQTSTSRYEQYF	TGCAGCGTTGCGGGACAAACCTCTACTAGCCGCTACGAGCAGTACTTC	TRBJ2-7	TRBV29-1	.	.
CAISTTHGLAGGLSYEQYF	TGTGCCATCAGTACCACCCACGGGCTAGCGGGAGGGCTTTCCTACGAGCAGTACTTC	TRBJ2-7	TRBV10-3	once	TRBD2
CASSEVRGQGPEQYF	TGTGCCAGCAGTGAAGTAAGGGGACAGGGGCCCGAGCAGTACTTC	TRBJ2-7	TRBV2	.	TRBD1
CASSSSGAGNTIYF	TGTGCCAGCAGCTCTTCAGGGGCTGGAAACACCATATATTTT	TRBJ1-3	TRBV7-9	.	.
CASSLGDAKNIQYF	TGCGCCAGCAGCTTAGGGGACGCCAAAAACATTCAGTACTTC	TRBJ2-4	TRBV5-1	.	.
CASSPTGVDEQFF	TGTGCCAGCAGCCCGACAGGGGTGGATGAGCAGTTCTTC	TRBJ2-1	TRBV11-2	.	TRBD1
CASSLRGRDTQYF	TGTGCCAGCAGCTTACGAGGACGGGATACGCAGTATTTT	TRBJ2-3	TRBV5-4	.	.
CAITALAGPNEQFF	TGTGCCATAACGGCGCTAGCGGGACCCAATGAGCAGTTCTTC	TRBJ2-1	TRBV10-3	.	TRBD2
CASSSGTSRVDEQFF	TGTGCCAGCAGCTCCGGGACTTCGAGGGTGGATGAGCAGTTCTTC	TRBJ2-1	TRBV5-4	.	.
CASSGTNYGYTF	TGTGCCAGCAGTGGGACAAACTATGGCTACACCTTC	TRBJ1-2	TRBV2	once	.
CSAPPGPKAFF	TGCAGTGCCCCCCCCGGGCCCAAAGCTTTCTTT	TRBJ1-1	TRBV20-1	.	.
CASSFQYFPDSSYEQYF	TGTGCCAGCAGTTTTCAGTATTTCCCCGATTCTTCCTACGAGCAGTACTTC	TRBJ2-7	TRBV28	.	.
CASSALLTVYNEQFF	TGTGCCAGCAGCGCCCTCCTGACAGTTTACAATGAGCAGTTCTTC	TRBJ2-1	TRBV9	.	.
CASSPGDYSEETQYF	TGTGCCAGCAGCCCTGGGGACTATTCGGAAGAGACCCAGTACTTC	TRBJ2-5	TRBV5-4	.	TRBD2
CASSITGTGNEKLFF	TGTGCCAGCAGCATTACCGGGACAGGGAATGAAAAACTGTTTTTT	TRBJ1-4	TRBV5-4	.	TRBD1
CASTQVPGANVLTF	TGTGCCAGCACCCAGGTACCTGGGGCCAACGTCCTGACTTTC	TRBJ2-6	TRBV2	.	.
CASSPDRTQGYF	TGTGCCAGTAGTCCCGATCGGACCCAAGGGTATTTT	TRBJ1-5	TRBV19	.	.
CAWTGQATTEAFF	TGTGCCTGGACGGGACAGGCTACCACTGAAGCTTTCTTT	TRBJ1-1	TRBV30	.	TRBD1
CASSQVWEWTGELFF	TGTGCCAGCAGCCAAGTATGGGAGTGGACCGGGGAGCTGTTTTTT	TRBJ2-2	TRBV4-2	.	.
CSVRASGRYEQYF	TGCAGCGTCCGAGCTAGCGGTCGCTACGAGCAGTACTTC	TRBJ2-7	TRBV29-1	.	TRBD2
CASSILSNTGGLFF	TGTGCCAGCAGCATCCTTAGTAACACCGGGGGGCTGTTTTTT	TRBJ2-2	TRBV5-5	.	.
CASSEEGRGAEAFF	TGTGCCAGCAGTGAAGAGGGGAGGGGAGCTGAAGCTTTCTTT	TRBJ1-1	TRBV2	.	.
CASSSYQRDELTDTQYF	TGTGCCAGCAGTTCCTACCAGCGGGATGAGTTGACAGATACGCAGTATTTT	TRBJ2-3	TRBV28	.	TRBD2
CASGIYGAGTGELFF	TGTGCCAGCGGTATATACGGGGCAGGAACCGGGGAGCTGTTTTTT	TRBJ2-2	TRBV14	.	.
CASRQLAGGPYEQYF	TGTGCCAGCAGACAACTAGCGGGAGGGCCCTACGAGCAGTACTTC	TRBJ2-7	TRBV7-2	.	TRBD2
CASSLAVAFINEQFF	TGCGCCAGCAGCTTGGCCGTGGCATTTATCAATGAGCAGTTCTTC	TRBJ2-1	TRBV5-1	.	.
CATSPRVGMSVFTEAFF	TGTGCCACCAGCCCTAGGGTAGGCATGTCAGTTTTCACTGAAGCTTTCTTT	TRBJ1-1	TRBV15	.	.
CASTYLGGVDETQYF	TGTGCCAGCACATATTTGGGGGGAGTTGATGAGACCCAGTACTTC	TRBJ2-5	TRBV2	.	.
CASSVNSVRTGELFF	TGTGCCAGCAGCGTTAACAGCGTACGGACCGGGGAGCTGTTTTTT	TRBJ2-2	TRBV9	.	.
CASSISFTGYGYTF	TGTGCCAGCAGCATAAGTTTTACGGGGTATGGCTACACCTTC	TRBJ1-2	TRBV7-8	.	.
CSVPSSGEETQYF	TGCAGCGTCCCTTCTAGCGGGGAAGAGACCCAGTACTTC	TRBJ2-5	TRBV29-1	.	TRBD2
CASSLPLAGGVTQYF	TGTGCCAGCAGTTTGCCACTAGCGGGAGGTGTTACGCAGTATTTT	TRBJ2-3	TRBV28	.	TRBD2
CAWSGGQGHYNSPLHF	TGTGCCTGGAGTGGTGGACAGGGACACTATAATTCACCCCTCCACTTT	TRBJ1-6	TRBV30	.	TRBD1
CAWMPTRNTEAFF	TGTGCCTGGATGCCCACACGGAACACTGAAGCTTTCTTT	TRBJ1-1	TRBV30	.	.
CASSYPGQGVSPLNSPLHF	TGTGCCAGCAGCTATCCGGGACAGGGGGTATCCCCTTTAAATTCACCCCTCCACTTT	TRBJ1-6	TRBV5-5	.	TRBD1
CASSVGQGARGNTIYF	TGCGCCAGCAGCGTCGGACAGGGGGCGAGAGGAAACACCATATATTTT	TRBJ1-3	TRBV5-1	.	TRBD1
CASSYSREEQYF	TGTGCCAGCAGTTACTCGCGGGAGGAGCAGTACTTC	TRBJ2-7	TRBV6-6	once	TRBD2
CASSTGTGQNQPQHF	TGTGCCAGCAGTACAGGGACAGGTCAAAATCAGCCCCAGCATTTT	TRBJ1-5	TRBV6-6	once	TRBD1
CASSYLAGASYNEQFF	TGTGCCAGCAGTTATCTGGCGGGAGCGTCCTACAATGAGCAGTTCTTC	TRBJ2-1	TRBV6-5	.	TRBD2
CASTRLQVGGNTIYF	TGTGCCAGCACCCGCCTACAGGTGGGAGGAAACACCATATATTTT	TRBJ1-3	TRBV6-7	.	.
CASSPESIYGYTF	TGTGCCAGCTCACCCGAAAGCATCTATGGCTACACCTTC	TRBJ1-2	TRBV18	.	.
CSASGVNEQFF	TGCAGTGCTAGCGGGGTCAATGAGCAGTTCTTC	TRBJ2-1	TRBV20-1	.	.
CASSQDNSHYETQYF	TGTGCCAGCAGCCAAGATAACTCCCATTATGAGACCCAGTACTTC	TRBJ2-5	TRBV4-2	.	.
CASSLGSGIGNTEAFF	TGTGCCAGCAGTTTGGGGTCGGGGATAGGTAACACTGAAGCTTTCTTT	TRBJ1-1	TRBV28	once	.
CASGLAGGGELFF	TGTGCCAGCGGACTAGCGGGAGGGGGGGAGCTGTTTTTT	TRBJ2-2	TRBV11-3	.	TRBD2
CASGRGGNIQYF	TGTGCCAGCGGGAGGGGAGGGAACATTCAGTACTTC	TRBJ2-4	TRBV6-5	.	TRBD2
CASSFGNNSPLHF	TGTGCCAGCAGTTTTGGGAATAATTCACCCCTCCACTTT	TRBJ1-6	TRBV25-1	.	.